This TCR beta chain derives from a study of OX40 agonist ivuxolimab in advanced cancers. Study-level information: Partial responses were seen in three patients, one with hepatocellular carcinoma and two with cutaneous melanoma.

TCRdb's table, derived via immunoSEQ multiplex PCR, lists solely in-frame clones and lacks some. The sample consists of fewer than 100,000 clones, just under 85% of them appearing once. Trimming pared 7 bases from V and 0 bases from J, leaving 13 bases between. CDR1 MDHEN and CDR2 SYDVKM come from the germline V gene. This CDR3 spans 15 amino acids. Systemic immunosuppression or autoimmune disease history was grounds to exclude patients. Blood samples were obtained at baseline, cycle 4 day 1, and cycle 7 day 1. This clone showed up just once. The V and J genes are TRBV28 and TRBJ2-1; TRBD2 is a possible D gene (6 bases). This TCR was recovered from an adult with an advanced solid tumor such as melanoma, head and neck, liver or kidney cancer. The sample consisted of CD4+ or CD8+ T cells sorted from blood, taken in a trial of the OX40 agonist ivuxolimab. The CDR3, as DNA: TGTGCCAGCACCGAAAGCGGGTTCTCCTACAATGAGCAGTTCTTC. This encodes CASTESGFSYNEQFF.